This is a list of T cell receptor beta chains from one sample in a study of cytomegalovirus exposure and HLA in healthy donors. Profiled with immunoSEQ multiplex PCR; TCRdb holds only in-frame clones, not every one. The sample holds tens of thousands of clones, around 80% seen once. Sequences were obtained from PBMCs. All receptors derive from a woman aged 45-59 years in good health and CMV-seropositive. Each CDR3 is given with its conserved first and last residue. D genes are given only for firm matches. Clone size is not always given. Where it is, it says once, few, many or a class for expanded clones.

>NA|TRBJ2-3|NA|TRBV6-1
CASSGSSGVSTDTQYF
TGTGCCAGCAGTGGTAGTAGCGGAGTTAGCACAGATACGCAGTATTTT
>NA|TRBJ1-1|TRBD1|TRBV6-1
CARPRQGVTDTEAFF
TGTGCCAGACCTCGACAGGGGGTTACGGACACTGAAGCTTTCTTT
>NA|TRBJ2-5|NA|TRBV23-1
CASSQSRDRASFGEETQYF
TGCGCCAGCAGTCAATCACGGGATCGGGCTTCTTTTGGAGAAGAGACCCAGTACTTC
>NA|TRBJ1-2|NA|TRBV11-2
CASSLTANYGYTF
TGTGCCAGCAGCTTAACGGCTAACTATGGCTACACCTTC
>NA|TRBJ1-2|NA|TRBV6-1
CASSDTPDSPYGYTF
TGCGCCAGCAGTGATACACCCGACAGCCCTTATGGCTACACCTTC
>NA|TRBJ2-7|NA|TRBV7-8
CASSPRTLSYEQYF
TGTGCCAGCAGCCCGAGGACTCTCTCCTACGAGCAGTACTTC
>NA|TRBJ2-2|TRBD2|TRBV5-1
CASSSSGRVNTGELFF
TGCGCCAGCAGCTCGAGCGGGAGGGTGAACACCGGGGAGCTGTTTTTT
>NA|TRBJ2-5|TRBD1|TRBV7-9
CASSYRRDRGRETQYF
TGTGCCAGCAGCTATCGCCGGGACAGGGGACGGGAGACCCAGTACTTC
>NA|TRBJ1-1|NA|TRBV19
CASSITDTEAFF
TGTGCCAGTAGTATAACAGACACTGAGGCTTTCTTT
>NA|TRBJ2-1|TRBD2|TRBV18
CASSPGGLAVYNEQFF
TGTGCCAGCTCACCAGGGGGACTAGCGGTCTACAATGAGCAGTTCTTC
>NA|TRBJ2-2|TRBD2|TRBV10-3
CAITQGTSGRSGELFF
TGTGCCATCACCCAAGGGACTAGCGGGAGATCCGGGGAGCTGTTTTTT
>NA|TRBJ1-4|NA|TRBV10-1
CASGEPGLEKLFF
TGCGCCAGCGGCGAGCCAGGGTTGGAAAAACTGTTTTTT
>NA|TRBJ1-2|TRBD1|TRBV27
CASSLTTGDYGYTF
TGTGCCAGCAGTCTAACAACAGGGGACTATGGCTACACCTTC
>NA|TRBJ1-5|NA|TRBV2
CASSQQGRQPQHF
TGTGCCAGCAGCCAACAGGGTCGTCAGCCCCAGCATTTT
>NA|TRBJ2-2|NA|TRBV5-1
CASSLKGPGELFF
TGCGCCAGCAGCTTGAAGGGGCCCGGGGAGCTGTTTTTT
>NA|TRBJ2-5|NA|TRBV2
CASSDIRGQGTQYF
TGTGCCAGCAGTGATATCCGGGGACAAGGGACCCAGTACTTC
>NA|TRBJ1-1|TRBD1|TRBV27
CASSSQGAQNPFF
TGTGCCAGCAGTTCCCAGGGGGCGCAGAACCCTTTCTTT
>NA|TRBJ1-5|TRBD1|TRBV19
CASKVQTGFDQPQHF
TGTGCCAGTAAAGTTCAGACAGGGTTCGATCAGCCCCAGCATTTT
>NA|TRBJ1-2|TRBD1|TRBV6-1
CASSVGVGTGSYGYTF
TGTGCCAGCAGTGTTGGAGTTGGGACAGGCTCCTATGGCTACACCTTC
>NA|TRBJ2-1|NA|TRBV11-2
CASSLPRVPSSYNEQFF
TGTGCCAGCAGCCTTCCCAGGGTCCCGAGCTCCTACAATGAGCAGTTCTTC
>NA|TRBJ2-1|TRBD1|TRBV7-2
CASSLGRGPNSYNEQFF
TGTGCCAGCAGCTTAGGCAGGGGGCCAAACTCCTACAATGAGCAGTTCTTC
>NA|TRBJ2-3|NA|TRBV10-3
CAIRNERTADTQYF
TGTGCCATCAGAAATGAGAGGACAGCAGATACGCAGTATTTT
>few|TRBJ1-3|TRBD1|TRBV12-5
CASGARTGDGNTIYF
TGTGCTAGTGGTGCCCGGACAGGAGACGGAAACACCATATATTTT
>NA|TRBJ2-4|TRBD2|TRBV30
CAWKVAGVNIQYF
TGTGCCTGGAAAGTAGCGGGAGTCAACATTCAGTACTTC